This TCR beta chain appears in the sequencing data of a study of cytomegalovirus exposure and HLA in healthy donors (dated by TCRdb to about 2017). For the study in its entirety: According to an earlier analysis of 587 of the donors, about 190 million T cells yielded some 110 million unique TCR beta sequences and 250 to 350 Gb of sequence data. Approximately 300 gigabases of sequencing data and roughly 81 million unique TCR sequences made up an early release that covered nearly 650 HLA-typed donors. Of the roughly 430 genotyped donors, roughly 80% fell in the genetic ancestry cluster associated with self-reported Caucasian donors. The aim of the study was to test whether cataloging public T cell receptors could identify signatures of past pathogen exposure. The study profiled the T cell repertoires of hundreds of subjects by immunosequencing and related them to cytomegalovirus serostatus. Besides the first cohort of 550 to 750 subjects, a separate validation cohort made up of 120 different subjects was used. To predict cytomegalovirus infection status, the study brought together high-throughput TCR immunosequencing, statistical association of individual TCRs with disease status, and machine learning. In a later analysis, previously published TCR beta repertoires from 666 donors were re-analyzed and high-resolution HLA genotyping was added so that TCR occurrence patterns could be studied. In the later analysis, no new phenotypic data were used to find candidate immune exposures; instead, reliance was placed on TCR beta sequences and their occurrence across donors. An earlier analysis of approximately 500 of the donors applied high-throughput TCR beta sequencing to assess whether each TCR beta V gene segment acted as functional or pseudogenic. Donor age, sex, ethnicity and CMV serostatus were compiled alongside the repertoire data. A later genetic analysis took genome-wide SNP genotypes for about 65% of the roughly 670 donors and used that subset as a discovery cohort. All discovery cohort repertoires had been generated on a single sequencing platform. HLA typing included class I and class II loci at four-digit resolution. The number of donors typed differed by locus, with about 629-630 for A, B, C, DRB1 and DQB1, around 500 for DQA1, 600 to 610 for DPA1, and around 450 for DPB1. Four to six DR-DQ haplotypes were handled as single units for association and clustering, since linkage in the cohort was strong. Among about 360 genotyped donors of the cohort, an average of about 240,000 unique TCR beta nucleotide sequences were sequenced per donor, roughly 20% of them non-productive.

Reading the germline V gene gives CDR1 MDHEN and CDR2 SYDVKM. From the cysteine through the phenylalanine, the CDR3 covers 16 amino acids. CDR3 DNA is the only sequence kept; it has 48 bases, read in frame from the first base. V is trimmed back by 5 bases and J by 2 bases, and the junction contains 9 bases that no gene match accounts for. The cohort consisted of approximately 690 healthy bone marrow donors. At the time of sampling, all cohort members were nominally healthy, though unrecorded immune exposures were likely present. The donor was CMV seropositive and was included in the group of 250 to 300 seropositive cohort members. Each donor provided a peripheral blood sample, and peripheral blood mononuclear cells were used for TCR beta sequencing. The Qiagen DNeasy Blood Extraction Kit was used to extract genomic DNA from the blood cell samples. The research as a whole found: In the study, some 160 TCR beta chains were listed as associated with cytomegalovirus. The presence/absence analyses assumed that sequencing depth was roughly uniform across donors, and that assumption may not be true. Assigning TCR associations to individual alleles was difficult when HLA alleles, especially DR and DQ, strongly co-occurred. In vitro tests confirmed that a few of the cytomegalovirus-associated TCR beta chains recognize cytomegalovirus antigens. According to the authors, the approach could potentially be generalized to other disease states and immunological phenotypes. The classifier was reported to diagnose cytomegalovirus status with high specificity and sensitivity in both the original cohort and the validation cohort. Specific HLA alleles were associated with 16,951 TCR beta sequences at a false discovery rate of 0.05 in a later analysis. An earlier analysis of approximately 570 of the donors showed that most TCR beta V segments appeared in productive rearrangements either about 90% or about 30% of the time, which broadly matched IMGT annotations. Because HLA typing was unavailable for some donors at each locus, only the typed subset was used in association tests. The sequencing pipeline was judged likely to have produced a cluster of highly shared sequence variants as a technical artifact. Some IMGT-functional V segments, including TRBV6-2 and TRBV6-3, could not be told apart with the 87-base-pair reads, so those segments were excluded. A further reported finding was that TCR beta sequences accurately predicted the HLA-A and HLA-B alleles for most subjects in the first cohort. In a later analysis, most CMV-associated TCR beta chains were found to appear HLA-restricted, with HLA associations seemingly driven largely by CMV exposure. According to a later analysis, TCR association rates differed among HLA loci, with DRB1 alleles showing the most associated TCRs and HLA-C alleles showing the fewest. Approximately 18 rarely observed V segments, including chromosome 9 orphons, were excluded from the earlier analysis of about 600 of the donors because counts were too low. In this cohort, only TCR beta chains were sequenced, and detectable features were limited by the absence of alpha or paired-chain data. Across donors, most TCR sequences were observed very rarely, whereas some public TCRs were present in many individuals. Linkage disequilibrium might explain the correlated functional status among segregating V segments, but an unknown experimental factor could not be excluded. In a later analysis, several top co-occurrence clusters were reported to appear linked to parvovirus B19, influenza, CMV and Epstein-Barr virus. In a later analysis, HLA-associated TCR beta chains showed more clonal expansion and lower generation probabilities than non-associated chains that were equally common. In a later genetic analysis, fewer N-insertions in productive TCRs were reported among donors in an Asian-associated ancestry cluster than the roughly 700-donor mean. Immune exposure information for the cohort was limited to CMV serostatus. An association between a missense DCLRE1C variant and V-gene and J-gene trimming of TCR beta chains was found in a later genetic analysis and replicated in an independent cohort.

Points on this clone: Its antigen is currently not known. Base qualities are not recorded, but no much larger clone differs from it by a single base.

The library relied on the immunoSEQ multiplex PCR assay. The multiplex PCR relied on a mix of 60 forward primers for TCR Vbeta segments and 13 reverse primers for TCR Jbeta segments. The CDR3 region of rearranged TCR beta genes was amplified from genomic DNA with a multiplex PCR assay. The Illumina HiSeq System was used to sequence the amplified TCR beta libraries as 87-base-pair reads. The source study handled its data this way. A later analysis counted tens of millions of unique TCR beta chains across the 670 or so repertoires, and some 12 million of these chains were shared by at least two donors. To remove PCR and sequencing errors, raw reads were error-corrected and collapsed into unique sequences using a nearest-neighbor algorithm that merged closely related sequences. CDR3 sequences were aligned to IMGT reference sequences to assign V, D and J gene segments. For a sequence to be retained, a match of at least six nucleotides to both a V gene segment and a J gene segment was required. A rearrangement was called productive if the CDR3 had no stop codons and remained in frame with V and J, and every other rearrangement was called non-productive. Following IMGT convention, CDR3 was defined as the stretch from the second conserved V-encoded cysteine to the conserved J-encoded phenylalanine. The earlier analysis of 587 of the donors excluded any sequence lacking an unambiguous match to a single V gene segment. An earlier analysis of fewer than 650 of the donors classified V segments as functional when productive rearrangements were above 56.7% and as segregating when the standard deviation between donors was above 5%. A statistical classification framework was built for diagnosing cytomegalovirus status from the catalog of TCR beta chain sequences. In a later analysis, TCR nucleotide sequences were compared against IMGT/GENE-DB human TR gene sequences so that V and J genes could be assigned. A later analysis assigned CDR3 sequences and most-parsimonious VDJ recombination scenarios with the TCRdist pipeline. In a later analysis, every TCR beta chain was defined by the combination of its CDR3 amino acid sequence and its V-gene family, and reads without a unique V-gene family were dropped. As a way to deal with suspected cross-contamination and a sequencing artifact, a later analysis dropped hundreds of nucleotide sequences that were highly shared and had low generation probability. For each public chain, a later analysis derived a clonal expansion index from normalized ranks of inferred template counts within each repertoire. In a later analysis, generation probabilities were computed with a VDJ recombination model fitted to out-of-frame rearrangements, and the resulting probabilities were checked against IGoR. In a later analysis, TCR-TCR, TCR-HLA and TCR-CMV co-occurrence was scored with hypergeometric tests, and a repertoire-size bias correction was applied to TCR pairs. False discovery rates were estimated in a later analysis by permuting HLA or CMV assignments 20 times. In a later analysis, co-occurring TCRs were grouped using DBSCAN, with TCRdist sequence similarity added in when clustering inside HLA-allele-positive subsets. Repertoires with fewer than 30,000 or more than 120,000 public chains were left out of co-occurrence clustering, as were five repertoires with anomalous nucleotide sharing. TCRdb took over this immuneACCESS table, retaining in-frame rearrangements with V and J assigned. Such tables are incomplete; in checked studies, under half of the missing clones stem from an unresolved V gene, and the remainder is unexplained. Clonal size and the V and J genes are those of that table, whereas D and trimming came from the DNA. The table for this sample lists 110,000 or so clones; approximately 80% of them were counted only once. In total, the top ten clones hold approximately 5.5% of the sample.

In this chain, TRBV28 is recombined with TRBJ2-5, with 9 middle bases fitting TRBD2. Input material: PBMCs. This TCR came from a man aged 18 to 30 in good health and CMV-seropositive. The sequenced DNA is TGTGCCAGCAGTCCCAGGAGGACTAGCGATCAAGAGACCCAGTACTTC. The encoded protein is CASSPRRTSDQETQYF.